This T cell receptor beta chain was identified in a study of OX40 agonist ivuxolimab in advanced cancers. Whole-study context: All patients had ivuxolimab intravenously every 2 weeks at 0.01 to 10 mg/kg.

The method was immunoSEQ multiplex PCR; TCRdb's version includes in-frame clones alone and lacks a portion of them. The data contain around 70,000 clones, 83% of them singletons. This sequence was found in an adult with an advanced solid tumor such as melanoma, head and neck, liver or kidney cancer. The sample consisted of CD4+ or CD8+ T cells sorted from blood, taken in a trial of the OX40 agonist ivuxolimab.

In nucleotides, the CDR3 is TGTGCCAGCAGCTTAGGACAGCCCGGAAACACCATATATTTT. Translated: CASSLGQPGNTIYF. The rearrangement joins TRBV7-8 to TRBJ1-3, with D perhaps TRBD1 (5 bases). The CDR3 spans 14 residues. Trimming removed 1 base from V and 4 bases from J, with 8 bases in between. Per the germline V gene, CDR1 is SGHVS and CDR2 is FQNEAQ.